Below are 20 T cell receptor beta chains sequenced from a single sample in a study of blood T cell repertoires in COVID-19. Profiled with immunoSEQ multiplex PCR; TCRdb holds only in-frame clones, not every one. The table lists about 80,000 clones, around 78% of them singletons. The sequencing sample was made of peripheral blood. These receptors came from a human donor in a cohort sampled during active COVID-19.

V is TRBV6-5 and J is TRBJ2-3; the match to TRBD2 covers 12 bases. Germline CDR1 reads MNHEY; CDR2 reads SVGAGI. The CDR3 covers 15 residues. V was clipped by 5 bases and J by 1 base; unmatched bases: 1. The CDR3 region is CASSRLAGGTDTQYF. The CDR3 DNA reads TGTGCCAGCAGTCGACTAGCGGGAGGCACAGATACGCAGTATTTT.

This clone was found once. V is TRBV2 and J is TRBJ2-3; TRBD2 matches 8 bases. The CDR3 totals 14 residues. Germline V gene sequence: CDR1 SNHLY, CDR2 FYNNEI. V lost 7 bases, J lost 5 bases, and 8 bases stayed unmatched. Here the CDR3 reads CASTGGGSQDTQYF. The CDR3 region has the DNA TGTGCCAGCACCGGGGGGGGGAGTCAAGATACGCAGTATTTT.

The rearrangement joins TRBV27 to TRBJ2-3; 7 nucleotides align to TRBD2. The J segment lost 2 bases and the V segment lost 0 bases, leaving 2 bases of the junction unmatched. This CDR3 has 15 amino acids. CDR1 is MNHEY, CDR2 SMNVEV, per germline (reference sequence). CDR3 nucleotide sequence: TGTGCCAGCAGTTTATCGAGCGGGATCACAGATACGCAGTATTTT. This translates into CASSLSSGITDTQYF.

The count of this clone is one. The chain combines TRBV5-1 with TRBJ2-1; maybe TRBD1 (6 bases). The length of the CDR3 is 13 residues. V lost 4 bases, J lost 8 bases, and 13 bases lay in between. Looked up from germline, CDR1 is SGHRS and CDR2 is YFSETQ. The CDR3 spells CASSRGYRDEQFF. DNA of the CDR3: TGCGCCAGCAGCAGAGGATACAGGGATGAGCAGTTCTTC.

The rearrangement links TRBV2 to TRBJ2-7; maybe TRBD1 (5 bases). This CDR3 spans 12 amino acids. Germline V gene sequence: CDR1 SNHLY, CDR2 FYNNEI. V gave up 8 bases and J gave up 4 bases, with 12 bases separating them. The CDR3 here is CASDLPGYEQYV. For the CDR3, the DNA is TGTGCCAGCGACCTTCCAGGGTACGAGCAGTACGTC.

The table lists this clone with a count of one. In DNA, the CDR3 is TGCGCCAGCAGCTTGGAAGACTCTCAAGCGCAGTATTTT. It codes for CASSLEDSQAQYF. The chain is built from TRBV5-1 and TRBJ2-3; D unclear. Germline CDR1 reads SGHRS; CDR2 reads YFSETQ. V was cut by 0 bases and J by 10 bases, with 12 bases left in between. The CDR3 runs to 13 residues.

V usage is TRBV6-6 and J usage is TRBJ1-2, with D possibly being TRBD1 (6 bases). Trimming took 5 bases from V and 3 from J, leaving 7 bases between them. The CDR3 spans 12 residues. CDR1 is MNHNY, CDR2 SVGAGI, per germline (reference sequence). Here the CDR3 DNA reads TGTGCCAGCAGTCACAGGGACTATGGCTACACCTTC. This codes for CASSHRDYGYTF.

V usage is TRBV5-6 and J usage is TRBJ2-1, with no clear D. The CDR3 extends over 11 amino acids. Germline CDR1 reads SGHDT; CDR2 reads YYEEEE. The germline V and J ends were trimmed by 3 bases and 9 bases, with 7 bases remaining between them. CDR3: CASSSFGEQFF. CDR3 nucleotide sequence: TGTGCCAGCAGCTCCTTCGGTGAGCAGTTCTTC.

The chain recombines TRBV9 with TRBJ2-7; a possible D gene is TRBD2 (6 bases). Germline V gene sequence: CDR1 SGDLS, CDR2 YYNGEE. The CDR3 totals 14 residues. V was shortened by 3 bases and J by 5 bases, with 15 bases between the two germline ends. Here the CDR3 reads CASSAEGLRDEQYF. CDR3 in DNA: TGTGCCAGCAGCGCCGAGGGACTTCGAGACGAGCAGTACTTC. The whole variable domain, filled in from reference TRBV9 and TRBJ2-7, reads DSGVTQTPKHLITATGQRVTLRCSPRSGDLSVYWYQQSLDQGLQFLIQYYNGEERAKGNILERFSAQQFPDLHSELNLSSLELGDSALYFCASSAEGLRDEQYFGPGTRLTVT.

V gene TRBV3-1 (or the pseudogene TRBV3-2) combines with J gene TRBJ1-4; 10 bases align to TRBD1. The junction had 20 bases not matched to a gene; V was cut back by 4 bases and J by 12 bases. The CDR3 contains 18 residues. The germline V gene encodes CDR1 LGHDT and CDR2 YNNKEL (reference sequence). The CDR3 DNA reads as TGTGCCAGCAGCCCTAAGACAGGGGGCGCGTGGTCCCGAAGGGAACTGTTTTTT. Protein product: CASSPKTGGAWSRRELFF.

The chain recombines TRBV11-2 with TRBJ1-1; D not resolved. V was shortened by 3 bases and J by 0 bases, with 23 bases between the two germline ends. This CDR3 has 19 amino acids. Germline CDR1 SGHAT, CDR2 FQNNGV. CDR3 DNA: TGTGCCAGCAGCTTCGACTCCGGGTCCCTACGGGGAGTGAACACTGAAGCTTTCTTT. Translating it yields CASSFDSGSLRGVNTEAFF.

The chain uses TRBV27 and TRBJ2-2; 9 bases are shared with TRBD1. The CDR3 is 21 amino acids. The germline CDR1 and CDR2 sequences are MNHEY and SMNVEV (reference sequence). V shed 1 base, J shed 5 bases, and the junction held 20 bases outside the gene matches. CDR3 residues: CASSLLQGARRGSFGTGELFF. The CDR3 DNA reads TGTGCCAGCAGTTTATTACAGGGGGCAAGACGCGGGAGTTTCGGGACCGGGGAGCTGTTTTTT.

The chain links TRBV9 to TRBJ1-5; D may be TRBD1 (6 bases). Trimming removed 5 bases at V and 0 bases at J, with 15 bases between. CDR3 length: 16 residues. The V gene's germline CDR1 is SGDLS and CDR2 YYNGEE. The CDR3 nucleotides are TGTGCCAGCAGTGGGGGGGACACCAATAGCAATCAGCCCCAGCATTTT. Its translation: CASSGGDTNSNQPQHF.

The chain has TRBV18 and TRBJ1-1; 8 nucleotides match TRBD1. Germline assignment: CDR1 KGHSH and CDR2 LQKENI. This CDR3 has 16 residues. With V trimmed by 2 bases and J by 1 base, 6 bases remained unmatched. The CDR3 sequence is CASSPGQGPRNTEAFF. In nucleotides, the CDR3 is TGTGCCAGCTCACCAGGACAGGGCCCTCGGAACACTGAAGCTTTCTTT.

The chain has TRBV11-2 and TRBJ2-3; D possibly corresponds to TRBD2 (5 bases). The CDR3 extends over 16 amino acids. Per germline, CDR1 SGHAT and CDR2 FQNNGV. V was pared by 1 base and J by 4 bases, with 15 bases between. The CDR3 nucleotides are TGTGCCAGCAGCTTAGTGGGGTCGGGATCGGCAGATACGCAGTATTTT. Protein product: CASSLVGSGSADTQYF. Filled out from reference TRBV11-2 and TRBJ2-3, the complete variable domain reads EAGVAQSPRYKIIEKRQSVAFWCNPISGHATLYWYQQILGQGPKLLIQFQNNGVVDDSQLPKDRFSAERLKGVDSTLKIQPAKLEDSAVYLCASSLVGSGSADTQYFGPGTRLTVL.

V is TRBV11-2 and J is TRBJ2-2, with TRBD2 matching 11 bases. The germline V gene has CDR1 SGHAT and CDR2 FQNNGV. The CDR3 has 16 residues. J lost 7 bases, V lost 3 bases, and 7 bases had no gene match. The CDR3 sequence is CASSFLAGGFGGELFF. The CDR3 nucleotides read TGTGCCAGCAGCTTCCTAGCGGGAGGATTTGGCGGGGAGCTGTTTTTT. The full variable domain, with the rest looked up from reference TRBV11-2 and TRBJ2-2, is EAGVAQSPRYKIIEKRQSVAFWCNPISGHATLYWYQQILGQGPKLLIQFQNNGVVDDSQLPKDRFSAERLKGVDSTLKIQPAKLEDSAVYLCASSFLAGGFGGELFFGEGSRLTVL.

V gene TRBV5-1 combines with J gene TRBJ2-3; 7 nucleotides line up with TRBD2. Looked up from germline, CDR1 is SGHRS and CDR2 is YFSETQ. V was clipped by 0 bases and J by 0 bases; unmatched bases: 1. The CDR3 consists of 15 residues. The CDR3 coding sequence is TGCGCCAGCAGCTTGGGGGGAGGGAGCACAGATACGCAGTATTTT. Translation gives CASSLGGGSTDTQYF. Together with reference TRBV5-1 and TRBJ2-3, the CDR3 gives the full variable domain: KAGVTQTPRYLIKTRGQQVTLSCSPISGHRSVSWYQQTPGQGLQFLFEYFSETQRNKGNFPGRFSGRQFSNSRSEMNVSTLELGDSALYLCASSLGGGSTDTQYFGPGTRLTVL.

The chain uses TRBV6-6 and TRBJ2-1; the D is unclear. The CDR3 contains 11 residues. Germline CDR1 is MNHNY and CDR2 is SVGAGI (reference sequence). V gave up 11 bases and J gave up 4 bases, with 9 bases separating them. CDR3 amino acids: CAVAEYNEQFF. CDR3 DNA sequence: TGTGCCGTCGCGGAGTACAATGAGCAGTTCTTC.

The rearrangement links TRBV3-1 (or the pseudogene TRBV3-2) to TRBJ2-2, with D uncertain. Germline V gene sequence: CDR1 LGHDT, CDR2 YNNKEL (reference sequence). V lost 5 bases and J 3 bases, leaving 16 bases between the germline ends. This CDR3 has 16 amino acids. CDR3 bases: TGTGCCAGCAGCGGGTCGTGGGCCCCTCACACCGGGGAGCTGTTTTTT. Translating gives CASSGSWAPHTGELFF.

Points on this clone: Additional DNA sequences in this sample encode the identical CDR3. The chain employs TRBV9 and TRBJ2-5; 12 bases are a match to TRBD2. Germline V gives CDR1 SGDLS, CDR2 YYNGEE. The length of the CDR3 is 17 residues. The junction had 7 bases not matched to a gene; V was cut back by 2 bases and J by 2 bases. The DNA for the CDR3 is TGTGCCAGCAGCGTGAAAGGTCTAGCGGGGGGGCAAGAGACCCAGTACTTC. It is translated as CASSVKGLAGGQETQYF.